A selection of T cell receptor beta chains follows, all from one sample in a study of CD8+ T cells in alopecia areata. The protocol was immunoSEQ multiplex PCR, while the TCRdb copy is restricted to in-frame clones and leaves out a portion. The sample yields approximately 160,000 clones, around three fifths seen once. The specimen comprised CD4+ T cells sorted from blood, sampled at week 24, from a patient treated with tofacitinib. The receptors originated from a human donor with alopecia areata. Both conserved end residues are part of each CDR3. A D gene is named only where the DNA matches it firmly. The listing skips clone size in some rows; elsewhere it reads once, few, many or a size class.

d_call: .; v_call: TRBV5-1; clone_size: .; cdr3_length: 14; j_call: TRBJ2-7; cdr3_nt: TGCGCCAGCAGATTGGAGCCCCGGGCCTACGAGCAGTACTTC; cdr3_aa: CASRLEPRAYEQYF
d_call: .; v_call: TRBV19; clone_size: .; cdr3_length: 13; j_call: TRBJ1-2; cdr3_nt: TGTGCCAGTAGTATGGGACGGGCCTACGGCTACACCTTC; cdr3_aa: CASSMGRAYGYTF
d_call: TRBD2; v_call: TRBV30; clone_size: .; cdr3_length: 13; j_call: TRBJ2-5; cdr3_nt: TGTGCCTGGAATCCTAGCGGGGGGGAGACCCAGTACTTC; cdr3_aa: CAWNPSGGETQYF
d_call: .; v_call: TRBV19; clone_size: .; cdr3_length: 15; j_call: TRBJ1-5; cdr3_nt: TGTGCCAGTAGTCTCCAACCAGGGGCCGGCCAGCCCCAGCATTTT; cdr3_aa: CASSLQPGAGQPQHF
d_call: .; v_call: TRBV6-1; clone_size: .; cdr3_length: 15; j_call: TRBJ2-3; cdr3_nt: TGTGCCAGCAGTGAAGGCGCCATTAGCACAGATACGCAGTATTTT; cdr3_aa: CASSEGAISTDTQYF
d_call: TRBD1; v_call: TRBV2; clone_size: few; cdr3_length: 17; j_call: TRBJ1-4; cdr3_nt: TGTGCCAGCAGGGGGACAGGACCCGAGGCGCGATTGGGAAAACTGTTTTTT; cdr3_aa: CASRGTGPEARLGKLFF
d_call: .; v_call: TRBV15; clone_size: .; cdr3_length: 15; j_call: TRBJ1-6; cdr3_nt: TGTGCCACCAGCAGAGGGGCAGGGTCGAGTTCACCCCTCCACTTT; cdr3_aa: CATSRGAGSSSPLHF
d_call: .; v_call: TRBV5-1; clone_size: few; cdr3_length: 13; j_call: TRBJ1-2; cdr3_nt: TGCGCCAGCAGCTTGGCTCAGGGCCCTGGCTACACCTTC; cdr3_aa: CASSLAQGPGYTF
d_call: .; v_call: TRBV5-8; clone_size: .; cdr3_length: 12; j_call: TRBJ2-1; cdr3_nt: TGTGCCAGCAGCTTGGATGGAAATGAGCAGTTCTTC; cdr3_aa: CASSLDGNEQFF
d_call: TRBD1; v_call: TRBV29-1; clone_size: .; cdr3_length: 15; j_call: TRBJ1-1; cdr3_nt: TGCAGCGGGGATGGACAGGGGGCTGGGAACACTGAAGCTTTCTTT; cdr3_aa: CSGDGQGAGNTEAFF
d_call: .; v_call: TRBV28; clone_size: .; cdr3_length: 14; j_call: TRBJ1-5; cdr3_nt: TGTGCCAGCAGTTTTGGGGGGACCGGTCAGCCCCAGCATTTT; cdr3_aa: CASSFGGTGQPQHF
d_call: .; v_call: TRBV9; clone_size: .; cdr3_length: 13; j_call: TRBJ2-7; cdr3_nt: TGTCGACTAGACCCGACCTCCTCTTACGAGCAGTACTTC; cdr3_aa: CRLDPTSSYEQYF
d_call: .; v_call: TRBV7-7; clone_size: .; cdr3_length: 13; j_call: TRBJ2-5; cdr3_nt: TGTGCTAGCAGCCGGGTCCCGAAGGAGACCCAGTACTTC; cdr3_aa: CASSRVPKETQYF
d_call: .; v_call: TRBV15; clone_size: .; cdr3_length: 17; j_call: TRBJ1-1; cdr3_nt: TGTGCCACCAGCAGGGGATTAGACAGCGGGTTGAACACTGAAGCTTTCTTT; cdr3_aa: CATSRGLDSGLNTEAFF
d_call: TRBD2; v_call: TRBV18; clone_size: once; cdr3_length: 17; j_call: TRBJ2-1; cdr3_nt: TGTGCCAGCTCACCACCGGGTACGGGGGGATCCTACAATGAGCAGTTCTTC; cdr3_aa: CASSPPGTGGSYNEQFF
d_call: TRBD1; v_call: TRBV7-2; clone_size: few; cdr3_length: 14; j_call: TRBJ1-6; cdr3_nt: TGTGCCAGCAGCCCGACAGGGGGCGGTTCACCCCTCCACTTT; cdr3_aa: CASSPTGGGSPLHF
d_call: .; v_call: TRBV4-1; clone_size: few; cdr3_length: 15; j_call: TRBJ2-5; cdr3_nt: TGCGCCAGCACCCACTCAGGGACAACCGGGGAGACCCAGTACTTC; cdr3_aa: CASTHSGTTGETQYF
d_call: TRBD2; v_call: TRBV10-3; clone_size: .; cdr3_length: 13; j_call: TRBJ2-3; cdr3_nt: TGTGCCAAGTTTGGACTAGCTACAGATACGCAGTATTTT; cdr3_aa: CAKFGLATDTQYF
d_call: .; v_call: TRBV11-2; clone_size: .; cdr3_length: 13; j_call: TRBJ1-1; cdr3_nt: TGTGCCAGCAGCTTAAAGGGGGACACTGAAGCTTTCTTT; cdr3_aa: CASSLKGDTEAFF
d_call: .; v_call: TRBV14; clone_size: .; cdr3_length: 13; j_call: TRBJ2-3; cdr3_nt: TGTGCCAGCAGCCACCCTGGGGGGACCGCGCAGTATTTT; cdr3_aa: CASSHPGGTAQYF
d_call: TRBD2; v_call: TRBV5-1; clone_size: .; cdr3_length: 17; j_call: TRBJ2-5; cdr3_nt: TGCGCCAGCAGCCCTGTCTGGACTAGCGGGACTCAAGAGACCCAGTACTTC; cdr3_aa: CASSPVWTSGTQETQYF
d_call: .; v_call: TRBV2; clone_size: .; cdr3_length: 12; j_call: TRBJ2-7; cdr3_nt: TGTGCCAGCAGTCGGACCTCCTACGAGCAGTACTTC; cdr3_aa: CASSRTSYEQYF
d_call: .; v_call: TRBV27; clone_size: few; cdr3_length: 13; j_call: TRBJ1-5; cdr3_nt: TGTGCCAGCAGTGAACAGGCCAATCAGCCCCAGCATTTT; cdr3_aa: CASSEQANQPQHF
d_call: TRBD2; v_call: TRBV11-2; clone_size: .; cdr3_length: 19; j_call: TRBJ2-7; cdr3_nt: TGTGCCAGCAGCCGACGAAGAGCGGGAGTCGGGCAGGGCATTCACGAGCAGTACTTC; cdr3_aa: CASSRRRAGVGQGIHEQYF
d_call: TRBD1; v_call: TRBV5-6; clone_size: few; cdr3_length: 15; j_call: TRBJ2-2; cdr3_nt: TGTGCCAGCAGCCCCCCGGACAGGGGCACCGGGGAGCTGTTTTTT; cdr3_aa: CASSPPDRGTGELFF
d_call: TRBD1; v_call: TRBV5-4; clone_size: .; cdr3_length: 15; j_call: TRBJ1-2; cdr3_nt: TGTGCCAGCAGCTTGACAGGGGCTTCCAACTATGGCTACACCTTC; cdr3_aa: CASSLTGASNYGYTF
d_call: .; v_call: TRBV6-5; clone_size: .; cdr3_length: 14; j_call: TRBJ1-5; cdr3_nt: TGTGCCAGCAGTTCCAGACAGAACAATCAGCCCCAGCATTTT; cdr3_aa: CASSSRQNNQPQHF
d_call: TRBD1; v_call: TRBV30; clone_size: .; cdr3_length: 12; j_call: TRBJ2-7; cdr3_nt: TGTGCCTGCATGGACAGGGGCTACGAGCAGTACTTC; cdr3_aa: CACMDRGYEQYF
d_call: TRBD2; v_call: TRBV6-5; clone_size: few; cdr3_length: 12; j_call: TRBJ2-4; cdr3_nt: TGTGCCAGCAGTCCCCCGGGGGGGCCTTTCCGCTTC; cdr3_aa: CASSPPGGPFRF
d_call: TRBD2; v_call: TRBV7-2; clone_size: .; cdr3_length: 15; j_call: TRBJ2-7; cdr3_nt: TGTGCCAGCAGCTTACTAGCGGGCCTCTCCTACGAGCAGTACTTC; cdr3_aa: CASSLLAGLSYEQYF
d_call: .; v_call: TRBV2; clone_size: .; cdr3_length: 13; j_call: TRBJ2-3; cdr3_nt: TGTGCCAGCAGAGGGGGAGCCACAGATACGCAGTATTTT; cdr3_aa: CASRGGATDTQYF
d_call: TRBD2; v_call: TRBV25-1; clone_size: .; cdr3_length: 15; j_call: TRBJ2-1; cdr3_nt: TGTGCCAGCAGTGCTAGCGGGGGTAGTTACAATGAGCAGTTCTTC; cdr3_aa: CASSASGGSYNEQFF
d_call: .; v_call: TRBV18; clone_size: .; cdr3_length: 15; j_call: TRBJ2-5; cdr3_nt: TGTGCCAGCTCAAGGCTAGCCGTGGGTCAAGAGACCCAGTACTTC; cdr3_aa: CASSRLAVGQETQYF
d_call: TRBD1; v_call: TRBV15; clone_size: .; cdr3_length: 19; j_call: TRBJ2-3; cdr3_nt: TGTGCCACCAGCACTAGCTTGCCTCCGGGACAGGGGGCCAGGGATACGCAGTATTTT; cdr3_aa: CATSTSLPPGQGARDTQYF
d_call: TRBD1; v_call: TRBV30; clone_size: many; cdr3_length: 10; j_call: TRBJ2-1; cdr3_nt: TGTGCCACGGACAGGGGGTCGCAGTTCTTC; cdr3_aa: CATDRGSQFF
d_call: .; v_call: TRBV6-1; clone_size: .; cdr3_length: 15; j_call: TRBJ2-7; cdr3_nt: TGTGCCATCAGCTCTGACAGGTTTTCCTACTACGAGCAGTACTTC; cdr3_aa: CAISSDRFSYYEQYF
d_call: .; v_call: TRBV2; clone_size: .; cdr3_length: 12; j_call: TRBJ2-2; cdr3_nt: TGTGCCAGCGGAGGAGGTCCCGGGGAGCTGTTTTTT; cdr3_aa: CASGGGPGELFF
d_call: .; v_call: TRBV14; clone_size: once; cdr3_length: 13; j_call: TRBJ2-6; cdr3_nt: TGTGCCAGCCACAGGGCGGGGGCCAACGTCCTGACTTTC; cdr3_aa: CASHRAGANVLTF
d_call: TRBD1; v_call: TRBV5-1; clone_size: .; cdr3_length: 14; j_call: TRBJ2-5; cdr3_nt: TGCGCCAGCAGCCCGGACAGGGGGTTGGAGACCCAGTACTTC; cdr3_aa: CASSPDRGLETQYF
d_call: .; v_call: TRBV30; clone_size: .; cdr3_length: 13; j_call: TRBJ2-3; cdr3_nt: TGTGCCTGGAGTGGGCAGGGCACAGATACGCAGTATTTT; cdr3_aa: CAWSGQGTDTQYF
d_call: .; v_call: TRBV5-1; clone_size: few; cdr3_length: 14; j_call: TRBJ2-5; cdr3_nt: TGCGCCAGCACTCCCCGGGGCGGCCAAGAGACCCAGTACTTC; cdr3_aa: CASTPRGGQETQYF
d_call: .; v_call: TRBV29-1; clone_size: few; cdr3_length: 13; j_call: TRBJ2-3; cdr3_nt: TGCAGCGTAACAGGTCGTACCACAGATACGCAGTATTTT; cdr3_aa: CSVTGRTTDTQYF
d_call: .; v_call: TRBV5-1; clone_size: .; cdr3_length: 14; j_call: TRBJ2-2; cdr3_nt: TGCGCCAGCAGCTTGGAGCAGAACACCGGGGAGCTGTTTTTT; cdr3_aa: CASSLEQNTGELFF
d_call: TRBD2; v_call: TRBV6-5; clone_size: .; cdr3_length: 14; j_call: TRBJ2-3; cdr3_nt: TGTGCCAGCAGTTTTCGCTCGGGGGGAGATACGCAGTATTTT; cdr3_aa: CASSFRSGGDTQYF
d_call: .; v_call: TRBV5-5; clone_size: .; cdr3_length: 9; j_call: TRBJ1-1; cdr3_nt: TGTGCCTACAACACTGAAGCTTTCTTT; cdr3_aa: CAYNTEAFF
d_call: .; v_call: TRBV29-1; clone_size: few; cdr3_length: 13; j_call: TRBJ2-3; cdr3_nt: TGCAGCGTTGCCCAGGGGAGGGGAGATACGCAGTATTTT; cdr3_aa: CSVAQGRGDTQYF
d_call: .; v_call: TRBV5-6; clone_size: .; cdr3_length: 14; j_call: TRBJ1-1; cdr3_nt: TGTGCCAGCAGCTTGGGAGGGGATAGGACTGAAGCTTTCTTT; cdr3_aa: CASSLGGDRTEAFF
d_call: TRBD1; v_call: TRBV25-1; clone_size: .; cdr3_length: 13; j_call: TRBJ1-5; cdr3_nt: TGTGCCAGCAGCCAGACAGGGAGCGGGCCCCAGCATTTT; cdr3_aa: CASSQTGSGPQHF
d_call: .; v_call: TRBV29-1; clone_size: .; cdr3_length: 13; j_call: TRBJ1-1; cdr3_nt: TGCAGCGTTGAAGAAGTGGTGAACACTGAAGCTTTCTTT; cdr3_aa: CSVEEVVNTEAFF
d_call: .; v_call: TRBV4-1; clone_size: .; cdr3_length: 15; j_call: TRBJ1-2; cdr3_nt: TGCGCCAGCTTCGATCACAGGGCAACTACCTATGGCTACACCTTC; cdr3_aa: CASFDHRATTYGYTF
d_call: TRBD1; v_call: TRBV23-1; clone_size: .; cdr3_length: 18; j_call: TRBJ2-4; cdr3_nt: TGCGCCAGCAGTCAATCCCCCGGACAGGGGGCATCAAAAAACATTCAGTACTTC; cdr3_aa: CASSQSPGQGASKNIQYF
d_call: .; v_call: TRBV5-6; clone_size: few; cdr3_length: 12; j_call: TRBJ2-7; cdr3_nt: TGTGCCAGCAGCTCCCGCCTCTACGAGCAGTACTTC; cdr3_aa: CASSSRLYEQYF
d_call: .; v_call: TRBV7-9; clone_size: .; cdr3_length: 14; j_call: TRBJ2-3; cdr3_nt: TGTGCCAGCAGCTCCAATACACGCACAGATACGCAGTATTTT; cdr3_aa: CASSSNTRTDTQYF
d_call: .; v_call: TRBV9; clone_size: .; cdr3_length: 14; j_call: TRBJ2-5; cdr3_nt: TGTGCCAGCAGCCACTCCGCTGGGAGGGAGACCCAGTACTTC; cdr3_aa: CASSHSAGRETQYF
d_call: .; v_call: TRBV2; clone_size: .; cdr3_length: 14; j_call: TRBJ1-5; cdr3_nt: TGTGCCAGCAGCAGGACAGTTAGCAATCAGCCCCAGCATTTT; cdr3_aa: CASSRTVSNQPQHF
d_call: .; v_call: TRBV2; clone_size: few; cdr3_length: 13; j_call: TRBJ2-5; cdr3_nt: TGTGCCAGCAGTCAAGGGAGACAAGAGACCCAGTACTTC; cdr3_aa: CASSQGRQETQYF
d_call: TRBD2; v_call: TRBV13; clone_size: .; cdr3_length: 15; j_call: TRBJ2-7; cdr3_nt: TGTGCCAGCAGCCCTAGCGGGATTCGCAACTACGAGCAGTACTTC; cdr3_aa: CASSPSGIRNYEQYF